A selection of T cell receptor beta chains follows, all from one sample in a study of control samples from healthy donors and cancer patients. This table comes from immunoSEQ multiplex PCR, and its TCRdb copy is limited to in-frame clones, with some not included. Among 90,000 to 100,000 clones listed, 70% to 80% were seen once. Sequencing input: blood. These TCRs come from a woman aged 25 to 39 in good health. CDR3s include the opening cysteine and the closing phenylalanine or tryptophan. The D gene is left open where the match is weak. The listing skips clone size in some rows; elsewhere it reads once, few, many or a size class.

>TRBJ2-3|NA|TRBV7-2|NA|13
TGTGCCAGCAGCTTACAGGGGTCAGATACGCAGTATTTT
CASSLQGSDTQYF
>TRBJ2-3|NA|TRBV21-1|NA|18
TGTGCCAGCAGCAAAGGGGCCACTAGCGGGGGGGCCCCAGATACGCAGTATTTT
CASSKGATSGGAPDTQYF
>TRBJ2-6|NA|TRBV3-1/TRBV3-2|NA|17
TGTGCCAGCAGCCCGAGCGGTCGGATCTCTGGGGCCAACGTCCTGACTTTC
CASSPSGRISGANVLTF
>TRBJ1-1|NA|TRBV6-1|once|14
TGTGCCAGCAGTGAAGCCATTATGAACACTGAAGCTTTCTTT
CASSEAIMNTEAFF
>TRBJ2-2|NA|TRBV12-3/TRBV12-4|once|13
TGTGCCAGCAGTTACGTAGCCTCCGGGGAGCTGTTTTTT
CASSYVASGELFF
>TRBJ1-1|NA|TRBV30|NA|13
TGTGCCTCCTACACAGGGCAGAACACTGAAGCTTTCTTT
CASYTGQNTEAFF
>TRBJ1-5|TRBD1|TRBV2|NA|15
TGTGCCAGCAGAACAGGGGGCGAGGTTAGTCAGCCCCAGCATTTT
CASRTGGEVSQPQHF
>TRBJ1-6|NA|TRBV30|NA|15
TGTGCCTGGAGTGTACGAGGGGTCGGGAATTCACCCCTCCACTTT
CAWSVRGVGNSPLHF
>TRBJ1-5|NA|TRBV19|NA|15
TGTGCCAGTACCCCTAGCATCTTAGGAAATCAGCCCCAGCATTTT
CASTPSILGNQPQHF
>TRBJ2-7|NA|TRBV29-1|NA|11
TGCAGCGTTGTGCTGGGTAACGAGCAGTACTTC
CSVVLGNEQYF